The sequence of this T cell receptor (beta chain) was determined in a study of blood T cell repertoires in COVID-19. About the research overall: Samples representing acute and convalescent COVID-19 were sourced from the United States, Italy and Spain.

The protocol was immunoSEQ multiplex PCR, while the TCRdb copy is restricted to in-frame clones and leaves out a portion. The sample holds over 70,000 clones, nearly 90% seen once. Unmatched junction bases numbered 10, after V lost 8 bases and J lost 4 bases. The germline V gene has CDR1 LNHNV and CDR2 YYDKDF (reference sequence). CDR3 length: 16 residues. Source material: peripheral blood. This chain connects TRBV15 to TRBJ1-4, with 10 bases that match TRBD1. This clonotype originated in a woman of 80 years or more with active or convalescent COVID-19. CDR3 sequence reads: CATGKTGGAFNEKLFF. As DNA, the CDR3 is TGTGCCACCGGGAAGACAGGGGGCGCTTTTAATGAAAAACTGTTTTTT.